This T cell receptor beta chain derives from a study of cytomegalovirus exposure and HLA in healthy donors. This clone was detected only a few times. Its antigen is undetermined. Findings of the study overall: Donors were assumed by presence/absence analyses to have roughly uniform sequencing depth.

Amplification used 60 Vbeta primers and 13 Jbeta primers. The assay was immunoSEQ multiplex PCR, and TCRdb's table has in-frame clones only and misses some. The table has approximately 73,000 clones, about 60% seen once; the top ten hold 5% to 6%. Germline trimming cut 4 bases from V and 4 bases from J; bases unmatched to any gene: 4. Germline loops: CDR1 SGHTA, CDR2 FQGNSA. CDR3 length equals 15 residues. The J gene is TRBJ2-7, the V gene TRBV7-2; 13 nucleotides align to TRBD2. This sequence was found in a man younger than 40 in good health and CMV-seropositive. Sequencing was carried out using PBMCs. Here the CDR3 DNA reads TGTGCCAGCAGCTCATGGACTAGCGGGAGTTACGAGCAGTACTTC. It yields the protein CASSSWTSGSYEQYF.